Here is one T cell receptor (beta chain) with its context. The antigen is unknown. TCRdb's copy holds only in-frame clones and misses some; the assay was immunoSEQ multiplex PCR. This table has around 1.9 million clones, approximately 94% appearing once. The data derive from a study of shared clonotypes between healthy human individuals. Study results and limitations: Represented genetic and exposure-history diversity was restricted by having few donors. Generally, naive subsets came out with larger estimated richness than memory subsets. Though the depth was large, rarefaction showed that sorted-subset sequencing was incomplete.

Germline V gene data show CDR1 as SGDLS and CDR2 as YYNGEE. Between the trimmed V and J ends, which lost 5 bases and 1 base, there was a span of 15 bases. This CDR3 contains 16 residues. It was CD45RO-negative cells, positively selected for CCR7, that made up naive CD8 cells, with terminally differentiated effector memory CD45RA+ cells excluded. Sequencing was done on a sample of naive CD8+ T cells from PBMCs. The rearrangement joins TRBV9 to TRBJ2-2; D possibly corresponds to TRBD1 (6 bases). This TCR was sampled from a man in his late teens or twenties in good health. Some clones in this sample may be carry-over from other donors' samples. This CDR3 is CASSGRVRGNTGELFF. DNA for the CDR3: TGTGCCAGCAGTGGCCGGGTCAGGGGGAACACCGGGGAGCTGTTTTTT.